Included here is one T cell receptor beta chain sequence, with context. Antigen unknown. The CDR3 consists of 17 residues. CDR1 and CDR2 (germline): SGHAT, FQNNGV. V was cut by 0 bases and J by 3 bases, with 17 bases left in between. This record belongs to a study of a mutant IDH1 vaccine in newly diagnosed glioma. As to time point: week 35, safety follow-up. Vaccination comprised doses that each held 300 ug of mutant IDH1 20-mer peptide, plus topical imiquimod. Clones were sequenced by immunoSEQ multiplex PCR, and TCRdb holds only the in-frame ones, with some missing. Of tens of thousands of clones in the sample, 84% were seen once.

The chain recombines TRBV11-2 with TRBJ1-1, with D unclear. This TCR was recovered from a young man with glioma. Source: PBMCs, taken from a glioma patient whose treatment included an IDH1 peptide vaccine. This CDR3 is CASSLDLVREWDTEAFF. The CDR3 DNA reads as TGTGCCAGCAGCTTAGATCTAGTACGGGAGTGGGACACTGAAGCTTTCTTT.